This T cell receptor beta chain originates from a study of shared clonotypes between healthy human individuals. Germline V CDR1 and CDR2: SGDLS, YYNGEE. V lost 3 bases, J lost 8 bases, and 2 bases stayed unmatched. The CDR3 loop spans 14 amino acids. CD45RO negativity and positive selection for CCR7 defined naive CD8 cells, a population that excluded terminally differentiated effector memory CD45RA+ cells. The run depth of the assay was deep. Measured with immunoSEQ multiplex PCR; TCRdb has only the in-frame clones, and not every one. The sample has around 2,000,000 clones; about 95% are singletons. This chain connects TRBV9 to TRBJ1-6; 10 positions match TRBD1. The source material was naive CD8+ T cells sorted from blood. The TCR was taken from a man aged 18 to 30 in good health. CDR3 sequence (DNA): TGTGCCAGCAGCGCAGGGACAGGGGATTCACCCCTCCACTTT. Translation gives CASSAGTGDSPLHF.